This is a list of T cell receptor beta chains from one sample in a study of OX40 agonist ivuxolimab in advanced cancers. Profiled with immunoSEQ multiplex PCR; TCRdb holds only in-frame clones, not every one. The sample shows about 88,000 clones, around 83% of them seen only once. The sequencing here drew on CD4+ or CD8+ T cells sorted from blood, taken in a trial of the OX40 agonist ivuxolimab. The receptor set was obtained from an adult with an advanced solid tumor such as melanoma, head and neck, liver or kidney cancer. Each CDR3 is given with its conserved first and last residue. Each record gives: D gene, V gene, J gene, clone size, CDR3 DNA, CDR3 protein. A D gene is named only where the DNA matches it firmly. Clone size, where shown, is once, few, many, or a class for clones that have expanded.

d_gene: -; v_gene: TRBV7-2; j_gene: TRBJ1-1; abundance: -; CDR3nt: TGTGCCAGCAGCTTAGCGCCCACAGGGAATGATAAGGAAGCTTTCTTT; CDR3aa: CASSLAPTGNDKEAFF
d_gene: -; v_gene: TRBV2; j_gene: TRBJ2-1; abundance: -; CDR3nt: TGTGCCAGCAGTCGGGTGGGGGGTTCCTACAATGAGCAGTTCTTC; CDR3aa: CASSRVGGSYNEQFF
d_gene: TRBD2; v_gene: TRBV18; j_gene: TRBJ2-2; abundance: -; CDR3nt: TGTGCCAGCTCACCACCGGCGGGAGGGATTCTCGGGGAGCTGTTTTTT; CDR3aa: CASSPPAGGILGELFF
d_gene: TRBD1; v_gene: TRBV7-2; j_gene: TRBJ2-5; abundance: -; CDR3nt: TGTGCCAGCAGCTCTGGACAGGACAACATGTATTTCGGCACCCAGTACTTC; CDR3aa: CASSSGQDNMYFGTQYF
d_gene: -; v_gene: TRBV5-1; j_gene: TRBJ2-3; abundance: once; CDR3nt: TGCGCCAGCAGCATCGGCCATAACGCGGGCACAGATACGCAGTATTTT; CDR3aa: CASSIGHNAGTDTQYF
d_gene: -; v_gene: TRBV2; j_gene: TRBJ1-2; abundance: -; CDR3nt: TGTGCCAGCAGTGAAGGTAACTCCATCTATGGCTACACCTTC; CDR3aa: CASSEGNSIYGYTF
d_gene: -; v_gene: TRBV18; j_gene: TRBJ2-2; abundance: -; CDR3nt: TGTGCCAGCTCACCACTGAGGGGAGGCACCGGGGAGCTGTTTTTT; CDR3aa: CASSPLRGGTGELFF
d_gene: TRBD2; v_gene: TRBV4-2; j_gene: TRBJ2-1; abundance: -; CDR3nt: TGTGCCAGCAGCTACACGGGACTAGCGGCCCAGGTAGGCGCCTACAATGAGCAGTTCTTC; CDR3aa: CASSYTGLAAQVGAYNEQFF
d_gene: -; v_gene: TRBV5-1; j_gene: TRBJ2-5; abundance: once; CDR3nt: TGCGCCAGCAGCAACCAGGGGGAGACCCAGTACTTC; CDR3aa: CASSNQGETQYF
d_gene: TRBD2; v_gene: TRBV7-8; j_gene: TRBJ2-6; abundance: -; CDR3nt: TGTGCCAGCAGCTTAGTCCCTTTGCGGGGGGCTTCGGGGGCCAACGTCCTGACTTTC; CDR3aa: CASSLVPLRGASGANVLTF
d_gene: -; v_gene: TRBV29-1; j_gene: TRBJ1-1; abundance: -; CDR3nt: TGCAGCGTTGGTGGGGGGGGAACTGAAGCTTTCTTT; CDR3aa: CSVGGGGTEAFF
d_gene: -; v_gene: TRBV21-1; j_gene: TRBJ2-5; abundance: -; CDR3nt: TGTGCCAGCAGCAAACTTCGACTAGCTCGATGGAATCAAGAGACCCAGTACTTC; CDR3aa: CASSKLRLARWNQETQYF
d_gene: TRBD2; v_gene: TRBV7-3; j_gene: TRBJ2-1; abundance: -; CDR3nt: TGTGCCAGCAGCTTACTGGGCAGCGGGGGTGAGCAGTTCTTC; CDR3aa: CASSLLGSGGEQFF
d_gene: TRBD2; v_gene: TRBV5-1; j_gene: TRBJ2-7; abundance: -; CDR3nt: TGCGCCAGCAGCCCCGGGACTAGCGGCGGCGAGCAGTACTTC; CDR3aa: CASSPGTSGGEQYF
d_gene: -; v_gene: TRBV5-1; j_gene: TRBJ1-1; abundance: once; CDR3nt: TGCGCCAGCAGCTTGGCCGGTCGGAGGGCGGAAGCTTTCTTT; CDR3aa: CASSLAGRRAEAFF
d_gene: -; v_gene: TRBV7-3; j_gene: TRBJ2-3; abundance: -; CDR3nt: TGTGCCAGCAGCTTACGGCAGGGGCCAGATACGCAGTATTTT; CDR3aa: CASSLRQGPDTQYF
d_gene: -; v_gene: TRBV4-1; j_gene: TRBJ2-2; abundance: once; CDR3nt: TGCGCCAGCAGCCAAGATGGTTGGGGGGAGCTGTTTTTT; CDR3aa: CASSQDGWGELFF
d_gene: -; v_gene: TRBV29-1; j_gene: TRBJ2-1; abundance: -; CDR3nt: TGCAGCGTTGCTCGGGGGTCCTACAATGAGCAGTTCTTC; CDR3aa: CSVARGSYNEQFF
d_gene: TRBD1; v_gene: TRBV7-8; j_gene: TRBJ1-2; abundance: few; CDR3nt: TGTGCCAGCAGCTTAATGGCGGCAGGGGGGATTACTAACTATGGCTACACCTTC; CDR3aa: CASSLMAAGGITNYGYTF
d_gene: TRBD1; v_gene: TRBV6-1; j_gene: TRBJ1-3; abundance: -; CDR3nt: TGTGCCAGCAGTGGGGCACAGGGGGCCTCTGGAAACACCATATATTTT; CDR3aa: CASSGAQGASGNTIYF
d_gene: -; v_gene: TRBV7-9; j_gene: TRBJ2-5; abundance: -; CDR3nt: TGTGCCAGCAGCCCGGGAACATGGTACCAAGAGACCCAGTACTTC; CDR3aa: CASSPGTWYQETQYF
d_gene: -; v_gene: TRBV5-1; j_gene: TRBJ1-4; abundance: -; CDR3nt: TGCGCCAGCAGCTACAACAGTAGGGATGAAAAACTGTTTTTT; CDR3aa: CASSYNSRDEKLFF
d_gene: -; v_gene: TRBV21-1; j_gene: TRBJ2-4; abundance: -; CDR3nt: TGTGCCAGCAGCAAAGTTTCCCAGCAGGCCAAAAACATTCAGTACTTC; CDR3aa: CASSKVSQQAKNIQYF
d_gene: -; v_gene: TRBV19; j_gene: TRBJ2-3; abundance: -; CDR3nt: TGTGCCAGTAGTATCGGGTATAGCGAGCGCACAGATACGCAGTATTTT; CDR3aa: CASSIGYSERTDTQYF